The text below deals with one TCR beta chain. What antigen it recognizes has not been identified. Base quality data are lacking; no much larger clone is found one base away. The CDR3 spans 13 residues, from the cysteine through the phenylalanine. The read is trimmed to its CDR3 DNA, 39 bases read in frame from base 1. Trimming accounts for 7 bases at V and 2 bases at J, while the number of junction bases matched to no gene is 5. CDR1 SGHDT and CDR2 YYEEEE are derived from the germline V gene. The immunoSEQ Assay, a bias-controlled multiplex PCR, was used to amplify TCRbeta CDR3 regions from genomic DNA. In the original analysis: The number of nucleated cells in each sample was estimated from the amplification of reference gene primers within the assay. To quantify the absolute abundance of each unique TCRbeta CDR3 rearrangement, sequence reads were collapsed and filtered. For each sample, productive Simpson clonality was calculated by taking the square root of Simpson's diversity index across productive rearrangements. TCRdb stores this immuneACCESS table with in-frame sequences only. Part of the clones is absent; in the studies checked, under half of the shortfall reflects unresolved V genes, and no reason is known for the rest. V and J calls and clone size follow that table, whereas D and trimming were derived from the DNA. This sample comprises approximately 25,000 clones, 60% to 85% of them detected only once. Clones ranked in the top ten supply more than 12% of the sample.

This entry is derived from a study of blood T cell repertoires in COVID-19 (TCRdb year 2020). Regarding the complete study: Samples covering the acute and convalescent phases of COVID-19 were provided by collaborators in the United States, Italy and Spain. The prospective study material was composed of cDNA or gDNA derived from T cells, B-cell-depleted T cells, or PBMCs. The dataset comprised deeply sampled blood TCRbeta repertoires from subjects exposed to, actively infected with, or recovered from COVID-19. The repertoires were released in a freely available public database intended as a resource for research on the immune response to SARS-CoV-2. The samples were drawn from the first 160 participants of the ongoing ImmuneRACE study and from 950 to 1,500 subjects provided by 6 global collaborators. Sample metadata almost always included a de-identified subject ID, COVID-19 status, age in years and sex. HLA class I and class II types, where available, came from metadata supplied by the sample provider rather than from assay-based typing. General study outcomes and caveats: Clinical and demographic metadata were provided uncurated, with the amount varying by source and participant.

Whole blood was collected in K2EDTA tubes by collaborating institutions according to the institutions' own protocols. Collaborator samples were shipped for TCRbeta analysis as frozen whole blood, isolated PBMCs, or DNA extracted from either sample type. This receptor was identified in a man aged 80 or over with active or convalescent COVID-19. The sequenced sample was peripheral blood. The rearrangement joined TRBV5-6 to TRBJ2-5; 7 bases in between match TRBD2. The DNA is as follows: TGTGCCAGCCTTGGCGGGAGACAAGAGACCCAGTACTTC. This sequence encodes CASLGGRQETQYF.